Following are 28 T cell receptor beta chains from one sample sequenced in a study of identical twins. TCRdb processed the 5' RACE reads anew with MiXCR; each CDR3 protein has one entry. The sample records 1.5 million to 2 million distinct CDR3 sequences, around 33% being singletons. Sequencing was carried out using cord blood. These receptors came from a newborn girl in good health.

This clonotype was found a few times. This chain connects TRBV29-1 to TRBJ2-3; tentative D call: TRBD2 (6 bases). The germline gives CDR1 SQVTM, CDR2 ANQGSEA. This CDR3 has 12 amino acids. V lost 7 bases and J lost 1, with 9 bases in between. The CDR3 protein is CSAASGTDTQYF. In DNA form, the CDR3 reads TGCAGCGCGGCTAGCGGCACAGATACGCAGTATTTT.

V gene TRBV29-1 combines with J gene TRBJ2-7, with 7 bases identical to TRBD2. CDR3 length equals 14 residues. Germline V CDR1 and CDR2: SQVTM, ANQGSEA. J gave up 10 bases and V 4 bases, and 16 bases lay outside the gene matches. The CDR3 sequence is CSVAGRLALEAQYF. The DNA for the CDR3 is TGCAGCGTTGCTGGGAGACTAGCTCTGGAGGCCCAGTACTTC.

This chain connects TRBV29-1 to TRBJ1-1; D gene ambiguous. CDR1 SQVTM and CDR2 ANQGSEA come from the germline V gene. Trimming left V 6 bases short and J 8 bases short, with 16 bases between. The CDR3 extends over 12 amino acids. The CDR3, as DNA: TGCAGCGTCGAACTGGCAGGCGTAGAAGCTTTCTTT. Protein product: CSVELAGVEAFF.

This sequence joins TRBV4-1 and TRBJ1-1; D gene ambiguous. Per germline, CDR1 MGHRA and CDR2 YSYEKL. The CDR3 loop spans 13 amino acids. The V gene lost 1 base and the J gene lost 6 bases, with 9 bases spanning the gap. In DNA form, the CDR3 reads TGCGCCAGCAGCCAAGCTCGGACGGCTGAAGCTTTCTTT. Its protein is CASSQARTAEAFF.

CDR3 loop: CASSQVRINSPLHF. The CDR3 DNA reads TGCGCCAGCAGCCAAGTAAGGATTAATTCACCCCTCCACTTT. V gene TRBV4-1 combines with J gene TRBJ1-6; D is ambiguous. Germline values: CDR1 MGHRA, CDR2 YSYEKL. The CDR3 has 14 amino acids. With 1 base removed from V and 6 bases from J, the gap between germline ends came to 7 bases.

This clonotype has more than one count but fewer than ten. V gene TRBV20-1 combines with J gene TRBJ1-2; 7 bases line up with TRBD1. Germline assignment: CDR1 DFQATT and CDR2 SNEGSKA (reference sequence). Trimming removed 5 bases from V and 7 bases from J; junction bases left unmatched: 16. This CDR3 has 15 amino acids. Here the CDR3 DNA reads TGCAGTGCTGAGGGTGGGAGACAGGGAACCTCTGGCTACACCTTC. This gives the protein CSAEGGRQGTSGYTF.

The genes are TRBV10-1 and TRBJ2-3; no firm D call. The V and J ends lost 2 bases and 4 bases respectively, with 7 bases between them. The CDR3 extends over 13 amino acids. The germline CDR1 and CDR2 sequences are WNHNN and SYGVQD (reference sequence). In nucleotides, the CDR3 is TGCGCCAGCAGTGAGCTGGGCCCAGATACGCAGTATTTT. Its translation is CASSELGPDTQYF.

The chain uses TRBV6-1 and TRBJ2-7; 9 bases agree with TRBD2. The J call may be faulty, since TRBJ2-5 better matches the DNA end. Germline V gene sequence: CDR1 MNHNS, CDR2 SASEGT. The CDR3 length is 14 residues. CDR3 sequence (DNA): TGTGCCAGCAGTACTAGCGGGTACTACAAGACCCAGTACTTC. It encodes CASSTSGYYKTQYF.

The chain combines TRBV5-5 with TRBJ2-1; no clear D. The last part of the DNA fits TRBJ2-7 better; the J call may be wrong. The V gene's germline CDR1 is SGHKS and CDR2 YYEKEE (reference sequence). This CDR3 is 15 amino acids long. CDR3 coding DNA: TGTGCCAGCAGCCCACCGCTTGCTGTGCACAATGAGCAGTACTTC. Its protein is CASSPPLAVHNEQYF.

This clonotype was detected a few times. This chain links TRBV3-1 with TRBJ1-1; D gene uncertain. Trimming took off 3 bases at V and 6 bases at J, with 11 bases between the two ends. CDR1 is LGHDT, CDR2 YNNKEL, per germline (reference sequence). This CDR3 region has 13 residues. The CDR3 region has the DNA TGTGCCAGCAGCCATGGACCGAGGTCTGAAGCTTTCTTT. This encodes CASSHGPRSEAFF.

This clonotype was seen repeatedly, ten times or more. The rearrangement links TRBV5-1 to TRBJ1-2; TRBD1 might be the D (5 bases). CDR1 SGHRS and CDR2 YFSETQ come from the germline V gene. V was shortened by 2 bases and J by 1 base, with 9 bases between the two germline ends. This CDR3 spans 14 amino acids. The CDR3 nucleotides are TGCGCCAGCAGCTTCTCAGGGTTTAACTATGGCTACACCTTC. Residues: CASSFSGFNYGYTF.

The chain joins TRBV2 to TRBJ2-5; D is perhaps TRBD2 (6 bases). CDR1 and CDR2 (germline): SNHLY, FYNNEI. The CDR3 has 14 amino acids. V was trimmed by 5 bases and J by 9 bases, leaving 19 bases between them. The CDR3 coding sequence is TGTGCCAGCAGTCCCCCAACTCGGTGGGAGGCCCAGTACTTC. This gives the protein CASSPPTRWEAQYF.

In regard to this clonotype: One base away lies a much larger clone, so this may be a sequencing read error. The chain uses TRBV12-3 or TRBV12-4 and TRBJ2-5; tentative D call: TRBD2 (6 bases). The CDR3 extends over 13 amino acids. The DNA of the CDR3 is TGTGCCAGCAGTATGACTAGACAAGAGACCCTGTACTTC. Translation: CASSMTRQETLYF.

V is TRBV20-1 and J is TRBJ1-5; no reliable D call. The length of the CDR3 is 12 residues. Germline V gives CDR1 DFQATT, CDR2 SNEGSKA (reference sequence). V lost 0 bases and J lost 9, with 9 bases in between. CDR3 sequence (DNA): TGCAGTGCTAGAGATCGTGGCAGGCCCCAGCATTTT. Translation gives CSARDRGRPQHF.

V gene TRBV4-2 combines with J gene TRBJ1-1, with TRBD1 as a possible D gene (6 bases). Trimming removed 4 bases from V and 8 bases from J, with 11 bases in between. In germline, CDR1 is LGHNA, CDR2 YNFKEQ. The CDR3 loop spans 12 amino acids. CDR3: CASSRDRREAFF. CDR3 nucleotides: TGTGCCAGCAGCCGAGACAGGCGCGAAGCTTTCTTT.

The chain carries TRBV27 and TRBJ2-1; the match to TRBD2 covers 9 bases. Germline loops: CDR1 MNHEY, CDR2 SMNVEV (reference sequence). CDR3 length: 15 amino acids. Losses at the gene ends were 6 bases for V and 0 bases for J; bases not matched to a gene: 3. Here the CDR3 reads CASRGTSSSYNEQFF. CDR3 DNA: TGTGCCAGCAGGGGGACTAGCTCCTCCTACAATGAGCAGTTCTTC.

The CDR3 nucleotides are TGCAGTGCTAGAGAAGGGACAGGTTATAGCAATCAGCCCCAGCATTTT. This encodes CSAREGTGYSNQPQHF. The chain uses TRBV20-1 and TRBJ1-5, with 8 bases matching TRBD1. Germline V gene data show CDR1 as DFQATT and CDR2 as SNEGSKA (reference sequence). The CDR3 contains 16 residues. The V and J ends lost 0 bases and 0 bases, in that order; junction bases with no gene match: 4.

The chain links TRBV6-2 or TRBV6-3 to TRBJ2-7; D is perhaps TRBD1 (7 bases). Looked up from germline, CDR1 is MNHEY and CDR2 is SVGEGT. Trimming cost V 6 bases and J 0 bases, with 15 bases left between them. This CDR3 spans 15 amino acids. Here the CDR3 reads CASSYGGQLSYEQYF. The DNA for the CDR3 is TGTGCCAGCAGCTACGGGGGACAGCTCTCCTACGAGCAGTACTTC.

There are a few counts of this clonotype. The V and J genes are TRBV12-3 or TRBV12-4 and TRBJ2-2; 9 bases agree with TRBD2. This CDR3 has 17 amino acids. V lost 1 base and J lost 4; bases outside the gene matches: 7. For the CDR3, the DNA is TGTGCCAGCAGTTTAGTCGGTCTAGCGGGACTCACCGGGGAGCTGTTTTTT. Encoded protein: CASSLVGLAGLTGELFF.

This clonotype was counted a few times. The chain couples TRBV5-1 to TRBJ1-2, with TRBD1 matching over 10 bases. The J segment lost 3 bases and the V segment lost 5 bases, leaving 7 bases of the junction unmatched. Looked up from germline, CDR1 is SGHRS and CDR2 is YFSETQ. CDR3 length equals 15 residues. The CDR3 DNA reads TGCGCCAGCAGGTCCGGGACAGGGGCCGACTATGGCTACACCTTC. Translated: CASRSGTGADYGYTF. The whole variable domain, remainder taken from reference TRBV5-1 and TRBJ1-2, is KAGVTQTPRYLIKTRGQQVTLSCSPISGHRSVSWYQQTPGQGLQFLFEYFSETQRNKGNFPGRFSGRQFSNSRSEMNVSTLELGDSALYLCASRSGTGADYGYTFGSGTRLTVV.

This clonotype appeared a few times. The chain's CDR3 is CASRGQGINEQFF. The CDR3 coding sequence is TGTGCCAGCAGGGGACAGGGGATTAATGAGCAGTTCTTC. The chain recombines TRBV3-1 with TRBJ2-1; 10 nucleotides agree with TRBD1. V was pared by 6 bases and J by 7 bases, with 3 bases of the junction left unmatched. Per germline, CDR1 LGHDT and CDR2 YNNKEL (reference sequence). The CDR3 runs 13 residues.

This clonotype was counted a few times. This chain joins TRBV20-1 and TRBJ1-1; 8 bases fit TRBD1. With V trimmed by 5 bases and J by 3 bases, 5 bases remained unmatched. Per germline, CDR1 DFQATT and CDR2 SNEGSKA (reference sequence). The CDR3 runs to 13 residues. The CDR3: CSALTGADTEAFF. The CDR3 DNA is TGCAGTGCTTTGACAGGGGCTGACACTGAAGCTTTCTTT.

This clonotype was observed a few times. CDR3 sequence reads: CASSPHLSPDTQYF. The CDR3 bases are TGTGCCAGCAGCCCACATCTAAGTCCAGATACGCAGTATTTT. This chain uses TRBV7-2 with TRBJ2-3, with no clear D. V lost 5 bases, J lost 4 bases, and 13 bases lay in between. This CDR3 comprises 14 residues. CDR1 is SGHTA, CDR2 FQGNSA, per germline. The entire variable domain, with the rest obtained from reference TRBV7-2 and TRBJ2-3, is as follows: GAGVSQSPSNKVTEKGKDVELRCDPISGHTALYWYRQSLGQGLEFLIYFQGNSAPDKSGLPSDRFSAERTGGSVSTLTIQRTQQEDSAVYLCASSPHLSPDTQYFGPGTRLTVL.

In its sample, this clonotype was seen a few times. The J gene is TRBJ1-4, the V gene TRBV12-3 or TRBV12-4; TRBD1 might be the D (5 bases). The V and J ends lost 1 base and 5 bases respectively, with 14 bases between them. The CDR3 is made up of 16 amino acids. CDR3 sequence reads: CASSLGFTGLNEKLFF. In DNA form, the CDR3 reads TGTGCCAGCAGTTTAGGTTTCACAGGCCTAAATGAAAAACTGTTTTTT.

The chain is built from TRBV7-2 and TRBJ2-1, with TRBD1 identical over 8 bases. This CDR3 is 12 amino acids long. CDR1 is SGHTA, CDR2 FQGNSA, per germline. V trimming: 5 bases; J trimming: 12 bases; junction bases outside the gene matches: 6. The CDR3 reads CASSPRTGRQFF. The CDR3, as DNA: TGTGCCAGCAGCCCTCGGACAGGGAGGCAGTTCTTC.

The gene calls are TRBV12-5 and TRBJ2-7, with no clear D. The CDR3 covers 14 residues. Trimming took off 7 bases at V and 7 bases at J, with 20 bases between the two ends. The germline gives CDR1 LGHNT, CDR2 FRNRAP. CDR3 in DNA: TGTGCTAGTGCCGCGGCGTTCTCCTACAATGAGCAGTACTTC. The encoded protein is CASAAAFSYNEQYF. The full variable domain, with the rest looked up from reference TRBV12-5 and TRBJ2-7, is DARVTQTPRHKVTEMGQEVTMRCQPILGHNTVFWYRQTMMQGLELLAYFRNRAPLDDSGMPKDRFSAEMPDATLATLKIQPSEPRDSAVYFCASAAAFSYNEQYFGPGTRLTVT.

This clonotype has a single count. V gene TRBV10-3 combines with J gene TRBJ2-5; TRBD2 matches 8 bases. CDR1 is ENHRY, CDR2 SYGVKD, per germline. CDR3 length: 17 residues. V trimming: 2 bases; J trimming: 11 bases; junction bases outside the gene matches: 19. The CDR3 loop reads CAISETLGAGVWDEQYF. The CDR3 bases are TGTGCCATCAGTGAGACCCTGGGAGCGGGAGTCTGGGATGAGCAGTACTTC.

The chain uses TRBV20-1 and TRBJ2-5, with D perhaps matching TRBD1 (5 bases). The CDR3 contains 14 residues. CDR1 is DFQATT and CDR2 is SNEGSKA in the germline V gene (reference sequence). Trimming pared 6 bases from V and 1 base from J, leaving 15 bases between. The CDR3, as DNA: TGCAGTGCCCCCAGGGCAGGGCGCCAAGAGACCCAGTACTTC. Translated, it gives CSAPRAGRQETQYF.